These 17 T cell receptor beta chains originate from one sample sequenced in a study of identifying expanded T cells in peripheral blood. Libraries were prepared by immunoSEQ multiplex PCR; TCRdb keeps only in-frame clonotypes and omits some of them. Here the sample spans around 82,000 clones, about four fifths being singletons. The source material was blood. The receptors here all came from a person aged 18 to 75 in good health.

This chain connects TRBV5-6 to TRBJ2-1; no firm D call. CDR1 and CDR2 from the germline V gene are SGHDT and YYEEEE. Between the trimmed V and J ends, which lost 5 bases and 3 bases, there was a span of 12 bases. The CDR3 consists of 14 residues. This chain's CDR3 is CASRGNSFYNEQFF. In DNA form, the CDR3 reads TGTGCCAGCAGGGGGAACAGTTTCTACAATGAGCAGTTCTTC.

V usage is TRBV28 and J usage is TRBJ2-2, with TRBD1 matching over 8 bases. The germline V gene encodes CDR1 MDHEN and CDR2 SYDVKM. Trimming took 6 bases from V and 6 from J; bases not matched to a gene: 6. The CDR3 is made up of 14 amino acids. The CDR3 region has the DNA TGTGCCAGCAGGCTCCGACAGGGGCCCGGGGAGCTGTTTTTT. This encodes CASRLRQGPGELFF.

This clone showed up just once. The chain has TRBV19 and TRBJ2-1, with TRBD2 matching 10 bases. This CDR3 comprises 14 residues. J gave up 4 bases and V 4 bases, and 1 base lay outside the gene matches. Germline CDR1 LNHDA, CDR2 SQIVND (reference sequence). The CDR3 sequence: CASSTSGRYNEQFF. CDR3 sequence (DNA): TGTGCCAGTAGTACTAGCGGGAGATACAATGAGCAGTTCTTC.

J is TRBJ1-2 and V is TRBV29-1; tentatively, D is TRBD1 (5 bases). Looked up from germline, CDR1 is SQVTM and CDR2 is ANQGSEA. The CDR3 length is 15 residues. The V gene lost 0 bases and the J gene lost 4 bases, with 15 bases spanning the gap. CDR3 bases: TGCAGCGTTGAAGATGGGCAGGGCCACTCCTATGGCTACACCTTC. Its protein product is CSVEDGQGHSYGYTF.

This chain connects TRBV28 to TRBJ2-5, with 10 bases matching TRBD1. The CDR3 contains 15 residues. The ends lost 6 bases at V and 4 bases at J; junction bases unmatched: 8. Germline V lookup: CDR1 MDHEN, CDR2 SYDVKM. CDR3 loop: CASRPGTGAGETQYF. As DNA, the CDR3 is TGTGCCAGCAGACCTGGGACAGGGGCAGGAGAGACCCAGTACTTC.

The chain links TRBV29-1 to TRBJ2-1; D remains unclear. This CDR3 is built from 17 residues. Per germline, CDR1 SQVTM and CDR2 ANQGSEA. V shed 6 bases and J shed 0 bases, with 21 bases lying between them. CDR3 sequence reads: CSVAKLAIFSSYNEQFF. The CDR3 nucleotides are TGCAGCGTCGCAAAGCTCGCTATTTTTAGCTCCTACAATGAGCAGTTCTTC.

Worth noting for this clone: This same CDR3 is encoded by further DNA sequences in the sample. The chain uses TRBV10-3 and TRBJ2-1; a weak D match, TRBD2 (5 bases). The CDR3 is made up of 13 amino acids. V was pared by 4 bases and J by 7 bases, with 11 bases between. The germline gives CDR1 ENHRY, CDR2 SYGVKD. The CDR3 bases are TGTGCCATCAGTGTCCCCTCGGGGAATGAGCAGTTCTTC. The encoded protein is CAISVPSGNEQFF.

This sequence joins TRBV7-2 and TRBJ2-5; maybe TRBD2 (5 bases). The germline gives CDR1 SGHTA, CDR2 FQGNSA. Deletions cut 1 base from V and 5 bases from J, with 8 bases between. This CDR3 has 13 residues. Here the CDR3 reads CASSLGRGETQYF. The CDR3 nucleotides read TGTGCCAGCAGCTTAGGTAGAGGGGAGACCCAGTACTTC.

The chain employs TRBV7-3 and TRBJ2-2; possibly TRBD2 for D (6 bases). V gave up 5 bases and J gave up 1 base, with 14 bases separating them. CDR3 length: 16 amino acids. Germline V gives CDR1 SGHTA, CDR2 FQGTGA. CDR3 residues: CASSLTAGWNTGELFF. Here the CDR3 DNA reads TGTGCCAGCAGCCTCACGGCGGGGTGGAACACCGGGGAGCTGTTTTTT. The full variable domain, rest sourced from reference TRBV7-3 and TRBJ2-2, is GAGVSQTPSNKVTEKGKYVELRCDPISGHTALYWYRQSLGQGPEFLIYFQGTGAADDSGLPNDRFFAVRPEGSVSTLKIQRTERGDSAVYLCASSLTAGWNTGELFFGEGSRLTVL.

The chain links TRBV10-1 to TRBJ1-5; TRBD1 matches at 8 bases. The ends lost 7 bases at V and 1 base at J; junction bases unmatched: 6. Germline CDR1 reads WNHNN; CDR2 reads SYGVQD (reference sequence). The CDR3 runs to 15 residues. CDR3 in DNA: TGCGCCAGCACCGGGAGGACAGGGAGCAATCAGCCCCAGCATTTT. This codes for CASTGRTGSNQPQHF.

This clone was observed a single time. The chain is built from TRBV28 and TRBJ2-5; 9 nucleotides align to TRBD1. The length of the CDR3 is 14 residues. The germline V gene encodes CDR1 MDHEN and CDR2 SYDVKM. The V segment lost 7 bases and the J segment 1 base; nucleotides outside the gene matches: 4. CDR3 sequence reads: CASKTGGLQETQYF. The CDR3 DNA reads as TGTGCCAGCAAAACAGGGGGCCTCCAAGAGACCCAGTACTTC.

V gene TRBV11-1 combines with J gene TRBJ2-3, with D unclear. The CDR3 extends over 15 amino acids. The germline gives CDR1 SGHAT, CDR2 FQDESV (reference sequence). V was trimmed by 4 bases and J by 2 bases, leaving 13 bases between them. The CDR3 region has the DNA TGTGCCAGCAGCTCGGACCTACCGCACACAGATACGCAGTATTTT. Its protein is CASSSDLPHTDTQYF. The full variable domain, in which reference TRBV11-1 and TRBJ2-3 provide the parts outside the CDR3, is EAEVAQSPRYKITEKSQAVAFWCDPISGHATLYWYRQILGQGPELLVQFQDESVVDDSQLPKDRFSAERLKGVDSTLKIQPAELGDSAMYLCASSSDLPHTDTQYFGPGTRLTVL.

About this clone: The DNA is left out, because the CDR3 cannot be placed on it with certainty; the CDR3 is given as TCRdb lists it. The V and J genes are TRBV21-1 and TRBJ1-5. TRBV21-1 is shown as a pseudogene. The CDR3 has 16 amino acids, counting both end residues. CDR3 residues: CASSVPLLRANQPQHF.

V and J are TRBV29-1 and TRBJ2-1; tentatively, D is TRBD1 (6 bases). Germline V gives CDR1 SQVTM, CDR2 ANQGSEA. Deletions cut 8 bases from V and 9 bases from J, with 17 bases between. The CDR3 is made up of 12 amino acids. The CDR3 DNA reads TGCAGCTCGGGACATCCCACCGCTGAGCAGTTCTTC. Protein: CSSGHPTAEQFF.

This CDR3 is CASTPGTRLYEQYF. CDR3 DNA sequence: TGTGCCTCAACCCCCGGGACTCGTCTCTACGAGCAGTACTTC. This chain connects TRBV30 to TRBJ2-7; a possible D gene is TRBD2 (6 bases). Germline-derived CDR1 and CDR2 are GTSNPN and SVGIG (reference sequence). Trimming left V 7 bases short and J 3 bases short, with 19 bases between. The CDR3 sequence is 14 residues long.

The rearrangement joins TRBV5-1 to TRBJ2-7, with 12 nucleotides matching TRBD2. The CDR3 contains 15 residues. Germline trimming cut 4 bases from V and 5 bases from J; bases unmatched to any gene: 7. Per the germline V gene, CDR1 is SGHRS and CDR2 is YFSETQ. The CDR3 here is CASSPTSGRGNEQYF. CDR3 nucleotides: TGCGCCAGCAGCCCGACTAGCGGGAGAGGGAACGAGCAGTACTTC.

V usage is TRBV19 and J usage is TRBJ2-7; TRBD2 matches 10 bases. Unmatched junction bases numbered 7, after V lost 6 bases and J lost 2 bases. The CDR3 spans 15 residues. From germline, CDR1 is LNHDA and CDR2 SQIVND (reference sequence). The CDR3 nucleotides read TGTGCCAGTAGAAGCGGGAGGGCCGGGACCTACGAGCAGTACTTC. Its protein is CASRSGRAGTYEQYF.